This TCR beta chain was recorded in a study of cytomegalovirus exposure and HLA in healthy donors. There are a few counts of this clone. The antigen remains unidentified. V trimming: 4 bases; J trimming: 9 bases; junction bases outside the gene matches: 3. The CDR3 length is 12 residues. Germline V gene data show CDR1 as MGHRA and CDR2 as YSYEKL. Overall study findings and caveats: After further analysis at a later stage, roughly 16,000 TCR beta sequences were associated with HLA alleles at 0.05 false discovery rate. Analysis was carried out at a later point, and it linked a missense DCLRE1C variant to TCR beta V- and J-gene trimming. Owing to their indistinguishability, certain V segments, notably TRBV6-2 and TRBV6-3, were excluded.

13 Jbeta primers and 60 Vbeta primers were used for the PCR. TCRdb's table, derived via immunoSEQ multiplex PCR, lists solely in-frame clones and lacks some. The sample includes about 110,000 clones, just under 70% seen only once; the top ten take roughly 9%. The clonotype was recovered from a man between 25 and 39 years old in good health and CMV-seropositive. Sequencing input: PBMCs. The genes are TRBV4-1 and TRBJ1-1; 9 bases line up with TRBD1. Here the CDR3 reads CASSRGTGQAFF. The DNA of the CDR3 is TGCGCCAGCAGCCGTGGGACAGGGCAAGCTTTCTTT.